These 13 T cell receptor beta chains were sequenced from one sample in a study of beta chain features in type 1 diabetes. The authors reverse transcribed all of the isolated RNA, so sequencing captured expressed TCRB transcripts. The repertoire was sequenced with immunoSEQ multiplex PCR; TCRdb's copy has only in-frame clones and lacks some. The table includes approximately 330,000 clones, roughly 11% detected once. Material: naive CD4+ T cells from blood. These receptors originate from a young woman in good health.

The rearrangement joins TRBV11-3 to TRBJ2-1; 11 nucleotides match TRBD2. Looked up from germline, CDR1 is SGHNT and CDR2 is YENEEA. With V trimmed by 4 bases and J by 2 bases, 4 bases remained unmatched. The CDR3 is 16 amino acids. CDR3 sequence (DNA): TGTGCCAGCAGCTCCGGACTAGCGGGTCCCTACAATGAGCAGTTCTTC. This sequence encodes CASSSGLAGPYNEQFF.

V usage is TRBV5-1 and J usage is TRBJ2-5; tentatively, D is TRBD2 (5 bases). Trimming stripped 0 bases from V and 6 bases from J, with 15 bases between. The CDR3 runs to 15 residues. Germline V gene data show CDR1 as SGHRS and CDR2 as YFSETQ. In DNA form, the CDR3 reads TGCGCCAGCAGCTTGGGCCTAAACCCGGGGAAGACCCAGTACTTC. It yields the protein CASSLGLNPGKTQYF.

V and J are TRBV5-1 and TRBJ2-2; 12 bases match TRBD2. CDR3 size: 16 residues. Per germline, CDR1 SGHRS and CDR2 YFSETQ. Unmatched junction bases numbered 7, after V lost 5 bases and J lost 5 bases. The CDR3 DNA reads as TGCGCCAGCAGACCGACTAGCGGGGGAGGGACCGGGGAGCTGTTTTTT. This sequence encodes CASRPTSGGGTGELFF.

This chain links TRBV21-1 with TRBJ2-7; the table names TRBD1, a call not compared with the DNA. TRBV21-1 has pseudogene status. The CDR3 has 15 amino acids. CDR3 sequence (DNA): TGTGCCAGCAGCATTGGGACAGGGAACTCCTACGAGCAGTACTTC. Translated, it gives CASSIGTGNSYEQYF.

Only a few counts were recorded for this clone. The CDR3 DNA is TGTGCCAGCAGCGCATCCCCTTTTGGGCCTGAGGAGCAGTACTTC. It specifies CASSASPFGPEEQYF. The chain links TRBV27 to TRBJ2-7, with D hard to call. The CDR3 totals 15 residues. Trimming removed 6 bases from V and 7 bases from J, with 22 bases in between. Germline-derived CDR1 and CDR2 are MNHEY and SMNVEV (reference sequence).

This clone was seen a handful of times. The J gene is TRBJ2-5, the V gene TRBV7-2; a weak D match, TRBD1 (6 bases). From germline, CDR1 is SGHTA and CDR2 FQGNSA. V lost 0 bases to trimming and J lost 5 bases, with 13 bases between them. This CDR3 comprises 15 residues. In DNA, the CDR3 is TGTGCCAGCAGCTTAGCCCGAGGCACAGGGGAGACCCAGTACTTC. Translating it yields CASSLARGTGETQYF.

V is TRBV14 and J is TRBJ1-5, with D hard to call. V was pared by 0 bases and J by 7 bases, with 7 bases between. Germline CDR1 is SGHDN and CDR2 is FVKESK. The CDR3 extends over 13 amino acids. CDR3 nucleotides: TGTGCCAGCAGCCAAGATAATTCGCAGCCCCAGCATTTT. Translation gives CASSQDNSQPQHF.

This chain links TRBV11-2 with TRBJ1-2; tentative D call: TRBD1 (5 bases). This CDR3 has 12 residues. CDR1 SGHAT and CDR2 FQNNGV come from the germline V gene. V gave up 5 bases and J gave up 8 bases, with 12 bases separating them. The CDR3 here is CASSAQGEGYTF. The CDR3 DNA reads TGTGCCAGCAGCGCCCAAGGGGAAGGCTACACCTTC.

This chain joins TRBV5-1 and TRBJ1-2; D unresolved. CDR1 and CDR2 (germline): SGHRS, YFSETQ. The CDR3 runs to 14 residues. V lost 0 bases, J lost 2 bases, and 8 bases lay in between. CDR3: CASSLDALNYGYTF. The CDR3 DNA reads TGCGCCAGCAGCTTGGACGCGTTAAACTATGGCTACACCTTC.

The V call is TRBV7-2, the J call TRBJ2-2; D is unresolved. V gave up 5 bases and J gave up 0 bases, with 7 bases separating them. CDR1 and CDR2 from the germline V gene are SGHTA and FQGNSA. This CDR3 has 14 residues. The CDR3 is CASSVDTNTGELFF. The DNA for the CDR3 is TGTGCCAGCAGCGTCGACACGAACACCGGGGAGCTGTTTTTT.

The table lists this clone with a few counts. V and J are TRBV29-1 and TRBJ2-7, with TRBD2 matching over 7 bases. The CDR3 has 14 amino acids. Germline CDR1 SQVTM, CDR2 ANQGSEA. Trimming removed 6 bases from V and 3 bases from J; junction bases left unmatched: 11. The CDR3, as DNA: TGCAGCGTGCCATGGGGGGGTTGGCTCTACGAGCAGTACTTC. It is translated as CSVPWGGWLYEQYF.

V gene TRBV5-1 combines with J gene TRBJ2-3, with 10 bases matching TRBD2. The V gene's germline CDR1 is SGHRS and CDR2 YFSETQ. V trimming: 7 bases; J trimming: 4 bases; junction bases outside the gene matches: 3. This CDR3 has 13 residues. In nucleotides, the CDR3 is TGCGCCAGCGAACTAGCGGGATCAGATACGCAGTATTTT. Translation: CASELAGSDTQYF.

The chain is built from TRBV7-2 and TRBJ2-5, with D perhaps matching TRBD2 (6 bases). The CDR3 loop spans 14 amino acids. Germline V gene lookup returns CDR1 SGHTA and CDR2 FQGNSA. V was cut by 1 base and J by 4 bases, with 10 bases left in between. CDR3 amino acids: CASSLVTRVETQYF. Written as DNA, the CDR3 is TGTGCCAGCAGCTTAGTGACTAGGGTAGAGACCCAGTACTTC.